This T cell receptor beta chain was recovered during a study of cytomegalovirus exposure and HLA in healthy donors. Regarding this clone: Its antigen is still unknown.

Whole-study results and caveats: Within the data, a cluster of highly shared sequence variants was likely a sequencing artifact.

The PCR was carried out with 60 Vbeta primers and 13 Jbeta primers. Sequencing used immunoSEQ multiplex PCR; TCRdb keeps in-frame clones, though not all of them. The table includes approximately 6,800 clones, approximately 47% detected once. The CDR3 is made up of 17 amino acids. Germline V gene sequence: CDR1 SGHDN, CDR2 FVKESK. The ends lost 2 bases at V and 4 bases at J; junction bases unmatched: 9. Sequenced: PBMCs. The chain joins TRBV14 to TRBJ1-1; TRBD1 agrees at 11 bases. The sequence was obtained from a young man in good health and CMV-seropositive. The CDR3 spells CASSQPGQGVRGTEAFF. In nucleotides, the CDR3 is TGTGCCAGCAGCCAACCGGGACAGGGGGTGCGGGGCACTGAAGCTTTCTTT.